Given below is one T cell receptor (beta chain) in context. The number of samples from each patient was between 1 and 8, taken pretreatment and on-treatment. PCRs each included synthetic TCR analog templates spiked in. The assay was immunoSEQ multiplex PCR, and TCRdb's table has in-frame clones only and misses some. Among some 29,000 clones, approximately 86% were seen once, and the ten largest hold 1.5% to 2%. This sample was included in a study of PD-L1 blockade in urothelial cancer. Across the study: In the mid-2010s therapy began: atezolizumab 1,200 mg intravenously every 3 weeks. Analyses were performed on blood at 3 weeks after treatment start (the second dose) and at 6 weeks.

Trimming cost V 1 base and J 5 bases; bases outside gene matches: 7. The CDR3 loop spans 16 amino acids. Germline loops: CDR1 GTSNPN, CDR2 SVGIG (reference sequence). Sequenced here: PBMCs, sampled around atezolizumab (anti-PD-L1) treatment. The origin of this receptor is a man aged 45 to 65 with urothelial cancer. J is TRBJ1-6 and V is TRBV30; 8 bases agree with TRBD1. The CDR3 DNA is TGTGCCTGGAGTGGATCAGGGGGCCGGAATAATTCACCCCTCCACTTT. The encoded protein is CAWSGSGGRNNSPLHF.